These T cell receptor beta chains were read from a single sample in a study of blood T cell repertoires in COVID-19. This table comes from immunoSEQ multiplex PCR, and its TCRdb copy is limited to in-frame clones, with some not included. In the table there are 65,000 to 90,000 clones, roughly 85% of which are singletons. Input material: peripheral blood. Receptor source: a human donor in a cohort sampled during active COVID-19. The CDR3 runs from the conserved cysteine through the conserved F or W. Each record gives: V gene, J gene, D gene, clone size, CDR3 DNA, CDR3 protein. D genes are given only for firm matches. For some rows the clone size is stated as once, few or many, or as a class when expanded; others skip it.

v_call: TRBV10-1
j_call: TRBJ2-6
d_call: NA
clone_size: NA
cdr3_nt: TGCGCCAGCGGGGCCTCTGGGGCCAACGTCCTGACTTTC
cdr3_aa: CASGASGANVLTF

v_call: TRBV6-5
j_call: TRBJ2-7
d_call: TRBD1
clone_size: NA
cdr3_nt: TGTGCCAGCGAGGGACAGGCAATGAACGAGCAGTACTTC
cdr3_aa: CASEGQAMNEQYF

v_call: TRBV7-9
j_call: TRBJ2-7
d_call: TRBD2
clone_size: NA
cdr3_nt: TGTGCCAGCAGCCTACCGGCTAGCGGAGGATACGAGCAGTACTTC
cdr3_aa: CASSLPASGGYEQYF

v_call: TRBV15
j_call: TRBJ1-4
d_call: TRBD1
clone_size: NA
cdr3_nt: TGTGCCACCAGCGGCGACAGGGATGGAAATGAAAAACTGTTTTTT
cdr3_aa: CATSGDRDGNEKLFF

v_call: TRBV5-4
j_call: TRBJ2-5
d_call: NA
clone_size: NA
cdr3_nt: TGTGCCAGCAGCTCGTTCGGGAGACAAGAGACCCAGTACTTC
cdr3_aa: CASSSFGRQETQYF

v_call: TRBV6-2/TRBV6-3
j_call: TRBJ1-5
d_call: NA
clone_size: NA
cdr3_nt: TGTGCCAGCAGTTACGAGGGTCTAAAGCCCCAGCATTTT
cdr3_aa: CASSYEGLKPQHF

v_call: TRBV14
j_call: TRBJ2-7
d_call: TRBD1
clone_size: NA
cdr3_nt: TGTGCCAGCAGCCAACCGGGACAGGGTGGGTACGAGCAGTACTTC
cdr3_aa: CASSQPGQGGYEQYF

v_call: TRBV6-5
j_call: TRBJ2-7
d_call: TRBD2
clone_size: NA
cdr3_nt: TGTGCCATCCGGACTAGCGGTACTTTCGAGCAGTACTTC
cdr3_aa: CAIRTSGTFEQYF

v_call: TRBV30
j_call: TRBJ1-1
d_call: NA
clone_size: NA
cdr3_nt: TGTGCCTTAAGAAAGAGGTCCACTGAAGCTTTCTTT
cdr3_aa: CALRKRSTEAFF

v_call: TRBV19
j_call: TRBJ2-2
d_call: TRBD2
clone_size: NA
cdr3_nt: TGTGCCAGTAGTACCCGGACTAGCGGGAGGAACACCGGGGAGCTGTTTTTT
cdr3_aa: CASSTRTSGRNTGELFF

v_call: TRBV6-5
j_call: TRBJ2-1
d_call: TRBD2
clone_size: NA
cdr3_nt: TGTGCCAGCAGCGCGGGGACTAGCGAATGGTTCTTC
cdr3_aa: CASSAGTSEWFF

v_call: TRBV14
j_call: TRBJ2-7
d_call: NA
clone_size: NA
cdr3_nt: TGTGCCAGCAGCCAAGATCAGGGCTCCTACGAGCAGTACTTC
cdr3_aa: CASSQDQGSYEQYF

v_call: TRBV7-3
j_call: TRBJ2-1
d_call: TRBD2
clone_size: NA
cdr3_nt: TGTGCCAGCACTCCCGGGGGGAACAATGAGCAGTTCTTC
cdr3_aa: CASTPGGNNEQFF

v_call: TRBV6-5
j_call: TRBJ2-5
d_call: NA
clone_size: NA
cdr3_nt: TGTGCCAGCCGTTTACAAGAGACCCAGTACTTC
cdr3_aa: CASRLQETQYF

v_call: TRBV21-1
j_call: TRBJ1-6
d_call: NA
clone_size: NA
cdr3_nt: TGTGCCAGCAGCCTGTCTTCCCTCCACTTT
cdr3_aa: CASSLSSLHF

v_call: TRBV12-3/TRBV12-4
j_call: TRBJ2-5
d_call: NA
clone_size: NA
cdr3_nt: TGTGCCAGCACCTTCGGGGAGACCCAGTACTTC
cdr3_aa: CASTFGETQYF

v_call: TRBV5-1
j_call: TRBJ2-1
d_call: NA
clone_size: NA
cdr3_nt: TGCGCCAGCAGCTTTAGCCCGACCAATGAGCAGTTCTTC
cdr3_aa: CASSFSPTNEQFF

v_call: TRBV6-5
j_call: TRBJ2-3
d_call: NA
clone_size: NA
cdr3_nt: TGTGCCAGCAGGGGACCGTCGGGGGTCGGCCATACGCAGTATTTT
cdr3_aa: CASRGPSGVGHTQYF

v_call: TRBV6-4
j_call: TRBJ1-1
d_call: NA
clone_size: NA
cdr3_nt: TGTGCCAGCAGGGGAGGGCAGGGGAGAGACACTGAAGCTTTCTTT
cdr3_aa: CASRGGQGRDTEAFF

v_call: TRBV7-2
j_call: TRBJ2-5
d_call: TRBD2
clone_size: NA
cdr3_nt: TGTGCCAGCAGCATCGGGACTAGCGGGGGAGAAGAGACCCAGTACTTC
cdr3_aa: CASSIGTSGGEETQYF

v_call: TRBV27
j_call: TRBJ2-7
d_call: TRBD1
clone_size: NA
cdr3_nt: TGTGCCAGCGCCAGGGACAGCCACTACGAGCAGTACTTC
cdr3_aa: CASARDSHYEQYF

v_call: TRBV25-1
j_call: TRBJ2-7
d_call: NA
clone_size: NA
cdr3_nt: TGTGCCGGCAGTCCAGGGGGGACGGTGACCTACGAGCAGTACTTC
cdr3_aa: CAGSPGGTVTYEQYF

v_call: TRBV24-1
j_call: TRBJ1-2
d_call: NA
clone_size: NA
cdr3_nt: TGTGCCACCGGGGGGTCCTATGGCTACACCTTC
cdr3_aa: CATGGSYGYTF

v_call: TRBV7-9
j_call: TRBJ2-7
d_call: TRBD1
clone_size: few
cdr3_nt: TGTGCCAGCAGCTTAGCGCATGGCTCAGGGGGCTACGAGCAGTACTTC
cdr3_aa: CASSLAHGSGGYEQYF

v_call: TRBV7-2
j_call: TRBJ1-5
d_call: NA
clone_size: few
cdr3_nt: TGTGCCAGCAGCTTAGTCGGGGGGTATAGCAATCAGCCCCAGCATTTT
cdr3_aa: CASSLVGGYSNQPQHF

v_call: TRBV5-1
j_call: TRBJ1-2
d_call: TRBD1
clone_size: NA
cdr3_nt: TGCGCCAGCAGCTTGGCTACAGGGGTCGATGGCTACACCTTC
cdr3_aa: CASSLATGVDGYTF

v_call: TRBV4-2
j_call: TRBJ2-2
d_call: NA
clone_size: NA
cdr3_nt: TGTGCCAGCAGCCAAGTGCTGAGGACCGGGGAGCTGTTTTTT
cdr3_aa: CASSQVLRTGELFF

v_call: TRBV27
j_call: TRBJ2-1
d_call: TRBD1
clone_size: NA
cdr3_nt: TGTGCCAGCAGGACGGACAGGACCCCTCTAGTAGAGCAGTTCTTC
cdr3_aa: CASRTDRTPLVEQFF

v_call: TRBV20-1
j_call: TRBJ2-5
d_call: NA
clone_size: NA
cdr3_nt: TGCAGTGCCAGTAGGACAGTCCAAGAGACCCAGTACTTC
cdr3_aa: CSASRTVQETQYF

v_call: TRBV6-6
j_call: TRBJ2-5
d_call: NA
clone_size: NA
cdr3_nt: TGTGCCAGCAGTCCCTCCGGGGATCAAGAGACCCAGTACTTC
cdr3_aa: CASSPSGDQETQYF

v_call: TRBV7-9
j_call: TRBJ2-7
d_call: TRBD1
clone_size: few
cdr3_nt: TGTGCCAGCAGCTTATCGGGACAGGGGGCCCACGAGCAGTACTTC
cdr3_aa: CASSLSGQGAHEQYF

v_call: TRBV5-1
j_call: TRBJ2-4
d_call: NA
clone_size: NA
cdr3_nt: TGCGCCAGCACCACAATGACGGGGGACATTCAGTACTTC
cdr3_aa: CASTTMTGDIQYF

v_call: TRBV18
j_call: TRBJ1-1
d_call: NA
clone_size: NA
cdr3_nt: TGTGCCAGCTCACCACTGGAGACTGAAGCTTTCTTT
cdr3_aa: CASSPLETEAFF

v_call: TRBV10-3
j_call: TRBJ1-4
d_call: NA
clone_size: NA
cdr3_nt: TGTGCCATCAGTGAGTCAGGGGGTGGCGAAAAACTGTTTTTT
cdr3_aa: CAISESGGGEKLFF

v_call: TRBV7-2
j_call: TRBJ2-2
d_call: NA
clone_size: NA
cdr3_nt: TGTGCCAGCACCCGAAGGCCCGGGGGGCAAAACACCGGGGAGCTGTTTTTT
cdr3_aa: CASTRRPGGQNTGELFF

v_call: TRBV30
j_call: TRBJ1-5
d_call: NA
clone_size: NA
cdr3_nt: TGTGCCTGGAGAGAGGGCGTCGCCTCTCTCGAGCCCCAGCATTTT
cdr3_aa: CAWREGVASLEPQHF

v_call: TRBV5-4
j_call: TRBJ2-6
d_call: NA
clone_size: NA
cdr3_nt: TGTGCCAGCAGCTTGTTATCAGGGACTGGGGCCAACGTCCTGACTTTC
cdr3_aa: CASSLLSGTGANVLTF

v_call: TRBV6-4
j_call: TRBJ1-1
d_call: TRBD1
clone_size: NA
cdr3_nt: TGTGCCAGCAGTCCGGGACAGGACGCTGAAGCTTTCTTT
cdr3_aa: CASSPGQDAEAFF

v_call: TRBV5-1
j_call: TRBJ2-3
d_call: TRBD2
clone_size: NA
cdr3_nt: TGCGCCAGCGGGACTAGCGGGGTCCCAGATACGCAGTATTTT
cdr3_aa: CASGTSGVPDTQYF

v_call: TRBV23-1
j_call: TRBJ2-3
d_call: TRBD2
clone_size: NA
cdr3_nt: TGCGCCAGCAGTCAATCAGGGAGACTAGCGGGAGTGGGCGATACGCAGTATTTT
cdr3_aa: CASSQSGRLAGVGDTQYF

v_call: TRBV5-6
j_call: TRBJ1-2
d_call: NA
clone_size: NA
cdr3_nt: TGTGCCAGCAGCTTGGAGGCACAGGTCTATGGCTACACCTTC
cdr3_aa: CASSLEAQVYGYTF

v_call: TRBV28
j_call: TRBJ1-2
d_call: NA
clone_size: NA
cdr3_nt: TGTGCCAGCAGTTTACCCGGGACTGGTGGCTACACCTTC
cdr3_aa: CASSLPGTGGYTF

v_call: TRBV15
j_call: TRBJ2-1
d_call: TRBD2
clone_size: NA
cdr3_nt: TGTGCCACCAGCAGGACTAGCGGGAGTCGGTACAATGAGCAGTTCTTC
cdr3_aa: CATSRTSGSRYNEQFF

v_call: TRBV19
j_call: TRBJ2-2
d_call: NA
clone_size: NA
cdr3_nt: TGTGCCAGTAGTATATCCCCCGGGGGTGAGACCGGGGAGCTGTTTTTT
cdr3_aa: CASSISPGGETGELFF

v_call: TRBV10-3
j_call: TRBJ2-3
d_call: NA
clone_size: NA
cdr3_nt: TGTGCCATCAGTTTATCTAGCGAGATCACAGATACGCAGTATTTT
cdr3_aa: CAISLSSEITDTQYF

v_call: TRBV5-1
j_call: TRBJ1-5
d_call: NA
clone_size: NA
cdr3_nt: TGCGCCAGCAGCTGGGGAGGGAATAGCAATCAGCCCCAGCATTTT
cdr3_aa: CASSWGGNSNQPQHF

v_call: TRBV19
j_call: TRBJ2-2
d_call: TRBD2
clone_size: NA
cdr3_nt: TGTGCCGCGCGTAGCGGGGGAGCGAACACCGGGGAGCTGTTTTTT
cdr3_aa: CAARSGGANTGELFF

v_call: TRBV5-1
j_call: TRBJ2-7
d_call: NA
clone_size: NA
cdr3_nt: TGCGCCAGCAGCTTCTATCGGGACATCTACGAGCAGTACTTC
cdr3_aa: CASSFYRDIYEQYF

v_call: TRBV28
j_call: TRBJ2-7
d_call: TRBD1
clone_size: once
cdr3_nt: TGTGCCAGCAGTTTATCACCGGACAGGGTGGGAGAGCAGTACTTC
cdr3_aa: CASSLSPDRVGEQYF

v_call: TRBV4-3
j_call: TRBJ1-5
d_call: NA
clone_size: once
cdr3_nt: TGCGCCAGCAGCCAAGAGAGCGGGGTGTTTCCCCAGCATTTT
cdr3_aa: CASSQESGVFPQHF

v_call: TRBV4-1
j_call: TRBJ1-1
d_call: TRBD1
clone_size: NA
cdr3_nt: TGCGCCAGCAGCCAAGTGACAGGGCTAGGCACTGAAGCTTTCTTT
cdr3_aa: CASSQVTGLGTEAFF

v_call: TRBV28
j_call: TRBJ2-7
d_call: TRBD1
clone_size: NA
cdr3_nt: TGTGCCAGCATCCAGACAGGGATCTCCTACGAGCAGTACTTC
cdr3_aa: CASIQTGISYEQYF

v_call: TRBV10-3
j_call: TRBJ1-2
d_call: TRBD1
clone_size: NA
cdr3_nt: TGTGCCATCAGTGGGACCCCGGGACAGGGGTTATATGGCTACACCTTC
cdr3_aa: CAISGTPGQGLYGYTF